The rows below give T cell receptor beta chains drawn from one sample of a study of blood T cell repertoires in COVID-19. Profiling relied on immunoSEQ multiplex PCR, and the TCRdb table lists in-frame clones only, not all of them. The sample includes approximately 160,000 clones, 84% seen only once; the top ten take around an eighth. The sequencing sample was made of peripheral blood. The receptors stem from a young man with active or convalescent COVID-19. The CDR3 runs from the conserved cysteine through the conserved F or W. D genes are given only for firm matches. Clone size is not always given. Where it is, it says once, few, many or a class for expanded clones.

V gene: TRBV18; clone size: .; D gene: .; J gene: TRBJ1-5; CDR3 DNA: TGTGCCAGCTCACCGCTCGGGAATAGCAATCAGCCCCAGCATTTT; CDR3 protein: CASSPLGNSNQPQHF
V gene: TRBV28; clone size: .; D gene: TRBD1; J gene: TRBJ2-5; CDR3 DNA: TGTGCCAGCAGCCCCCAGCCCGGGACAGGGGGCTTCGAGACCCAGTACTTC; CDR3 protein: CASSPQPGTGGFETQYF
V gene: TRBV6-4; clone size: many; D gene: TRBD2; J gene: TRBJ2-3; CDR3 DNA: TGTGCCAGCAGTGGCGGGGGGGAAGAGACAGATACGCAGTATTTT; CDR3 protein: CASSGGGEETDTQYF
V gene: TRBV6-2/TRBV6-3; clone size: .; D gene: .; J gene: TRBJ1-5; CDR3 DNA: TGTGCCAGCAGCCATACAGTGGACAATCAGCCCCAGCATTTT; CDR3 protein: CASSHTVDNQPQHF
V gene: TRBV19; clone size: .; D gene: .; J gene: TRBJ1-5; CDR3 DNA: TGTGCCAGTAGTATGGGGCGGGGGGCGGATCAGCCCCAGCATTTT; CDR3 protein: CASSMGRGADQPQHF
V gene: TRBV10-3; clone size: .; D gene: .; J gene: TRBJ1-6; CDR3 DNA: TGTGCCATCAGTAGCGGGACTTATAATTCACCCCTCCACTTT; CDR3 protein: CAISSGTYNSPLHF
V gene: TRBV6-1; clone size: .; D gene: .; J gene: TRBJ1-2; CDR3 DNA: TGTGCCAGCAGTGAAGAGGGTAAGAGGGCCTATGGCTACACCTTC; CDR3 protein: CASSEEGKRAYGYTF
V gene: TRBV9; clone size: .; D gene: TRBD1; J gene: TRBJ2-1; CDR3 DNA: TGTGCCAGCAGCGTAGGGGTGGGGACAGGGCTCGGTAATGAGCAGTTCTTC; CDR3 protein: CASSVGVGTGLGNEQFF
V gene: TRBV5-1; clone size: once; D gene: TRBD1; J gene: TRBJ1-2; CDR3 DNA: TGCGCCAGCAGCTCGACGGGAAACAGGGGGACCTATGGCTACACCTTC; CDR3 protein: CASSSTGNRGTYGYTF
V gene: TRBV2; clone size: .; D gene: .; J gene: TRBJ1-6; CDR3 DNA: TGTGCCAGCAGTGAACAGCAGGTCTATAATTCACCCCTCCACTTT; CDR3 protein: CASSEQQVYNSPLHF
V gene: TRBV4-1; clone size: .; D gene: TRBD2; J gene: TRBJ2-3; CDR3 DNA: TGCGCCAGCAGCCAAGATAGGACTAGCGGGGGGGGGAGTACAGATACGCAGTATTTT; CDR3 protein: CASSQDRTSGGGSTDTQYF
V gene: TRBV5-6; clone size: .; D gene: TRBD1; J gene: TRBJ1-4; CDR3 DNA: TGTGCCAGCAGCTTGCCGGGACAGGCGAATGAAAAACTGTTTTTT; CDR3 protein: CASSLPGQANEKLFF
V gene: TRBV7-3; clone size: .; D gene: .; J gene: TRBJ2-1; CDR3 DNA: TGTGCCAGCAGCTTAAGTGCGGGATCTCACAATGAGCAGTTCTTC; CDR3 protein: CASSLSAGSHNEQFF
V gene: TRBV9; clone size: .; D gene: TRBD1; J gene: TRBJ2-1; CDR3 DNA: TGTGCCAGCACTTATGGGACAGATTTTTATGATGAGCAGTTCTTC; CDR3 protein: CASTYGTDFYDEQFF
V gene: TRBV7-3; clone size: few; D gene: .; J gene: TRBJ2-5; CDR3 DNA: TGTGCCAGCAGCTCAAGAGGGTCAATACAAGAGACCCAGTACTTC; CDR3 protein: CASSSRGSIQETQYF
V gene: TRBV7-2; clone size: .; D gene: .; J gene: TRBJ1-5; CDR3 DNA: TGTGCCAGCAGCTTACATGCGGGTGCAAATCAGCCCCAGCATTTT; CDR3 protein: CASSLHAGANQPQHF
V gene: TRBV18; clone size: .; D gene: TRBD1; J gene: TRBJ2-7; CDR3 DNA: TGTGCCAGCTCACCGACGGGACAGGGGGCTTACGAGCAGTACTTC; CDR3 protein: CASSPTGQGAYEQYF
V gene: TRBV28; clone size: .; D gene: TRBD1; J gene: TRBJ2-2; CDR3 DNA: TGTGCCAGCAGCCCCCATCTCTACACAGGGGCGAACACCGGGGAGCTGTTTTTT; CDR3 protein: CASSPHLYTGANTGELFF
V gene: TRBV7-9; clone size: .; D gene: TRBD1; J gene: TRBJ1-1; CDR3 DNA: TGTGCCAGCAGCCCGGGACAGGGTTGGACTGAAGCTTTCTTT; CDR3 protein: CASSPGQGWTEAFF
V gene: TRBV6-5; clone size: .; D gene: TRBD1; J gene: TRBJ1-4; CDR3 DNA: TGTGCCAGCAGTCGCCAGGGGGCGGCTAATGAAAAACTGTTTTTT; CDR3 protein: CASSRQGAANEKLFF
V gene: TRBV19; clone size: .; D gene: .; J gene: TRBJ1-2; CDR3 DNA: TGTGCCAGTAGTATAGGAACAGGGATTCAAGGCTACACCTTC; CDR3 protein: CASSIGTGIQGYTF
V gene: TRBV18; clone size: .; D gene: TRBD1; J gene: TRBJ1-2; CDR3 DNA: TGTGCCAGCTCACCAACAGGGGGCAACTATGGCTACACCTTC; CDR3 protein: CASSPTGGNYGYTF
V gene: TRBV14; clone size: .; D gene: .; J gene: TRBJ2-7; CDR3 DNA: TGTGCCAGCAACCTGGGGGGGCGCGATATTAGGTTCTACGAGCAGTACTTC; CDR3 protein: CASNLGGRDIRFYEQYF
V gene: TRBV19; clone size: .; D gene: TRBD2; J gene: TRBJ2-1; CDR3 DNA: TGTGCCAGTAGTATTTATTGGCGGGGGACCTACAATGAGCAGTTCTTC; CDR3 protein: CASSIYWRGTYNEQFF
V gene: TRBV7-2; clone size: .; D gene: TRBD2; J gene: TRBJ2-3; CDR3 DNA: TGTGCCAGCAGCCCTCGACTAGCGGGGGGGAGCACAGATACGCAGTATTTT; CDR3 protein: CASSPRLAGGSTDTQYF
V gene: TRBV3-1/TRBV3-2; clone size: .; D gene: TRBD2; J gene: TRBJ2-1; CDR3 DNA: TGTGCCAGCAGCCCCGGCCGGGGGGGCTACAATGAGCAGTTCTTC; CDR3 protein: CASSPGRGGYNEQFF
V gene: TRBV5-4; clone size: .; D gene: .; J gene: TRBJ1-1; CDR3 DNA: TGTGCCAGCAGCTTGGTTGGGGGCTCCGAAGCTTTCTTT; CDR3 protein: CASSLVGGSEAFF
V gene: TRBV4-1; clone size: few; D gene: .; J gene: TRBJ1-1; CDR3 DNA: TGCGCCAGCAGCCAAGATAGGCAGGGAAAGAAGGCTTTCTTT; CDR3 protein: CASSQDRQGKKAFF
V gene: TRBV3-1/TRBV3-2; clone size: once; D gene: .; J gene: TRBJ2-5; CDR3 DNA: TGTGCCAGCAGCCGTAGGGGGGGGGAGACCCAGTACTTC; CDR3 protein: CASSRRGGETQYF
V gene: TRBV7-9; clone size: .; D gene: TRBD1; J gene: TRBJ1-1; CDR3 DNA: TGTGCCAGCAGCCTAACGGGACAGGGGTACACTGAAGCTTTCTTT; CDR3 protein: CASSLTGQGYTEAFF
V gene: TRBV19; clone size: .; D gene: TRBD1; J gene: TRBJ2-7; CDR3 DNA: TGTGCCAGTAGTGACAGGGGAAGGTTCTACGAGCAGTACTTC; CDR3 protein: CASSDRGRFYEQYF
V gene: TRBV12-3/TRBV12-4; clone size: once; D gene: TRBD1; J gene: TRBJ1-6; CDR3 DNA: TGTGCCAGCAGTTTAACAGGGGATTCACCCCTCCACTTT; CDR3 protein: CASSLTGDSPLHF
V gene: TRBV2; clone size: .; D gene: TRBD1; J gene: TRBJ1-3; CDR3 DNA: TGTGCCAGCAGGAAACAGGGGTCTGGAAACACCATATATTTT; CDR3 protein: CASRKQGSGNTIYF
V gene: TRBV6-5; clone size: few; D gene: .; J gene: TRBJ1-2; CDR3 DNA: TGTGCCAGCATTTGGGCAGGGAATGGCTACACCTTC; CDR3 protein: CASIWAGNGYTF
V gene: TRBV7-8; clone size: .; D gene: TRBD1; J gene: TRBJ1-5; CDR3 DNA: TGTGCCAGCAGCTTACGGACAGGGGTCAATCAGCCCCAGCATTTT; CDR3 protein: CASSLRTGVNQPQHF
V gene: TRBV7-2; clone size: .; D gene: .; J gene: TRBJ2-7; CDR3 DNA: TGTGCCAGCAGCGGGACTTCCCTCTCCGAGCAGTACTTC; CDR3 protein: CASSGTSLSEQYF
V gene: TRBV2; clone size: .; D gene: TRBD1; J gene: TRBJ1-4; CDR3 DNA: TGTGCCAGCAGTCCGACAGGGGGTGTGGAAAAACTGTTTTTT; CDR3 protein: CASSPTGGVEKLFF
V gene: TRBV5-1; clone size: .; D gene: .; J gene: TRBJ1-6; CDR3 DNA: TGCGCCAGCAGCTCCCGGACAGATAATTCACCCCTCCACTTT; CDR3 protein: CASSSRTDNSPLHF
V gene: TRBV5-4; clone size: .; D gene: TRBD1; J gene: TRBJ1-2; CDR3 DNA: TGTGCCAGCAGCGGATTGGGACAGGGAATCTATGGCTACACCTTC; CDR3 protein: CASSGLGQGIYGYTF
V gene: TRBV15; clone size: few; D gene: TRBD1; J gene: TRBJ2-3; CDR3 DNA: TGTGCCACCAGCAGAGGGACAGGGCACAGCACAGATACGCAGTATTTT; CDR3 protein: CATSRGTGHSTDTQYF